One and the same sample provided the 30 T cell receptor beta chains below, sequenced in a study of response to subunit inactivated influenza vaccine (dated by TCRdb to 2016 to 2019). The library came from RT-PCR. Sequencing was performed on an Illumina HiSeq 2500. TCRdb took the public reads, trimmed them with fastp at Q25, ran MiXCR for clone calling and kept in-frame beta chains. Merged by CDR3 protein, the rows form single entries marked with the most common genes and DNA. The sample data list roughly 550,000 distinct CDR3 sequences, and under 25% of these were observed just once. The ten largest clones capture 2.5% to 3% of the sample. The sample was also linked to a second study, of T cells expressing NK-cell markers. As that second study puts it: TCR beta cDNA libraries were made by 5'RACE template switching that added a universal primer site and unique molecular identifiers.

The specimen was CD4+ T cells sorted from PBMCs, collected 11 to 12 days after vaccination. The receptors originated from a man aged 45-65 years who received an inactivated influenza vaccine. Donor details come from another sample of the same person, matched by shared clones.

This clonotype was seen once. The chain employs TRBV6-1 and TRBJ1-3, with D hard to call. The V end was cut by 5 bases, the J end by 0 bases, with 11 bases between. Germline CDR1 and CDR2: MNHNS and SASEGT. There are 15 residues in the CDR3. CDR3 coding DNA: TGTGCCAGCAGTCCCGTCCGGAGCTCTGGAAACACCATATATTTT. This codes for CASSPVRSSGNTIYF.

This chain links TRBV20-1 with TRBJ1-3; 7 bases fit TRBD1. Germline V CDR1 and CDR2: DFQATT, SNEGSKA (reference sequence). After removal of 3 bases from V and 4 bases from J, the junction contained 6 bases not matched to a gene. The CDR3 consists of 14 residues. The CDR3 bases are TGCAGTGCTAGCCGGGACAGTCTAGGAAACACCATATATTTT. It is translated as CSASRDSLGNTIYF.

In DNA form, the CDR3 reads TGTGCCAGCCGGGACGGAGAGACCCAGTACTTC. Translating gives CASRDGETQYF. The rearrangement joins TRBV6-5 to TRBJ2-5; either TRBD1 or TRBD2 may fit D (5 bases each). The CDR3 extends over 11 amino acids. The V end lost 8 bases, the J end lost 4 bases, and 8 bases lay between the germline ends. Germline V gene sequence: CDR1 MNHEY, CDR2 SVGAGI.

This chain links TRBV6-1 with TRBJ2-1, with 10 nucleotides matching TRBD2. This CDR3 has 15 amino acids. The germline V gene has CDR1 MNHNS and CDR2 SASEGT. V shed 2 bases, J shed 8 bases, and the junction held 6 bases outside the gene matches. The CDR3 nucleotides are TGTGCCAGCAGTGAAAGCGGGGGGGCGTTTTATGAGCAGTTCTTC. Its translation is CASSESGGAFYEQFF.

The table lists this clonotype with a few counts. The V and J genes are TRBV20-1 and TRBJ1-4, with 8 positions matching TRBD1. The V gene's germline CDR1 is DFQATT and CDR2 SNEGSKA (reference sequence). Trimming cost V 0 bases and J 8 bases; bases outside gene matches: 8. This CDR3 has 15 amino acids. CDR3 DNA sequence: TGCAGTGCTAGAGATAATGCAGGGGGCAGGGAAAAACTGTTTTTT. This gives the protein CSARDNAGGREKLFF.

The V and J genes are TRBV6-1 and TRBJ1-6; D not certain. This CDR3 contains 16 residues. Trimming pared 4 bases from V and 7 bases from J, leaving 17 bases between. CDR1 and CDR2 (germline): MNHNS, SASEGT. CDR3: CASSAQRRQVNSPLHF. DNA of the CDR3: TGTGCCAGCAGTGCTCAACGTCGGCAGGTGAATTCACCCCTCCACTTT.

This rearrangement joins TRBV20-1 to TRBJ2-5; TRBD2 matches 13 bases. V was pared by 4 bases and J by 4 bases, with 15 bases of the junction left unmatched. This CDR3 is 18 amino acids long. From germline, CDR1 is DFQATT and CDR2 SNEGSKA (reference sequence). CDR3 nucleotide sequence: TGCAGTGCTACGATGATGGGACTAGCGGGGAGGTTGGGAGAGACCCAGTACTTC. It codes for CSATMMGLAGRLGETQYF.

This rearrangement joins TRBV19 to TRBJ1-3, with D maybe TRBD1 (6 bases). Deletions cut 5 bases from V and 3 bases from J, with 8 bases between. From germline, CDR1 is LNHDA and CDR2 SQIVND (reference sequence). This CDR3 contains 13 residues. This CDR3 reads CASSGQIGNTIYF. The CDR3 DNA reads TGTGCCAGTAGTGGACAGATTGGAAACACCATATATTTT.

This chain joins TRBV24-1 and TRBJ2-1, with TRBD2 identical over 9 bases. V gave up 5 bases and J gave up 6 bases; unmatched junction bases: 16. The CDR3 length is 18 residues. Germline-derived CDR1 and CDR2 are KGHDR and SFDVKD. The CDR3 DNA follows: TGTGCCACCAGTGGGCGAGGCGGGGGGGGCTGGTTCTTCAATGAGCAGTTCTTC. It specifies CATSGRGGGGWFFNEQFF.

This clonotype was counted a few times. This chain connects TRBV12-3 or TRBV12-4 to TRBJ1-1, with a weak D call TRBD1 (5 bases). V was shortened by 5 bases and J by 9 bases, with 10 bases between the two germline ends. The CDR3 runs to 11 residues. The CDR3 DNA reads TGTGCCAGCAGTCAGGGATACAAAGCTTTCTTT. Protein: CASSQGYKAFF.

In its sample, this clonotype was seen a few times. The chain joins TRBV18 to TRBJ1-4; 8 bases line up with TRBD1. This CDR3 region has 20 residues. Per the germline V gene, CDR1 is KGHSH and CDR2 is LQKENI. Trimming took 2 bases from V and 7 from J; bases not matched to a gene: 21. This CDR3 reads CASSPGTSGTGFKWGEKLFF. The CDR3 DNA reads as TGTGCCAGCTCACCAGGTACCTCCGGGACAGGCTTCAAGTGGGGTGAAAAACTGTTTTTT.

This chain uses TRBV7-2 with TRBJ2-3; D call uncertain. This CDR3 region has 14 residues. The V gene lost 2 bases and the J gene lost 3 bases, with 9 bases spanning the gap. Germline V gene lookup returns CDR1 SGHTA and CDR2 FQGNSA. The CDR3 is CASSLQWGTDTQYF. The CDR3 coding sequence is TGTGCCAGCAGCTTACAGTGGGGAACAGATACGCAGTATTTT.

This clonotype was seen ten or more times. This rearrangement joins TRBV4-3 to TRBJ2-4, with 9 bases identical to TRBD1. There are 20 residues in the CDR3. Germline assignment: CDR1 LGHNA and CDR2 YSLEER. Germline trimming cut 4 bases from V and 0 bases from J; bases unmatched to any gene: 16. CDR3 sequence: CASSPDSGTGSSLAKNIQYF. Here the CDR3 DNA reads TGCGCCAGCAGCCCAGACTCCGGGACAGGGTCCTCACTAGCCAAAAACATTCAGTACTTC.

This clonotype was detected a few times. The CDR3 is CASSPRDRDWFWNTEAFF. CDR3 DNA sequence: TGTGCCAGCAGCCCCCGGGACAGGGATTGGTTCTGGAACACTGAAGCTTTCTTT. This rearrangement joins TRBV3-1 to TRBJ1-1, with TRBD1 matching over 9 bases. This CDR3 is 18 amino acids long. V shed 4 bases, J shed 1 base, and the junction held 13 bases outside the gene matches. The germline V gene has CDR1 LGHDT and CDR2 YNNKEL (reference sequence).

This clonotype was observed a single time. The rearrangement uses TRBV7-9 and TRBJ2-3; TRBD2 is a possible D gene (6 bases). The length of the CDR3 is 17 residues. Per germline, CDR1 SEHNR and CDR2 FQNEAQ (reference sequence). V was trimmed by 3 bases and J by 0 bases, leaving 16 bases between them. In DNA, the CDR3 is TGTGCCAGCAGCTTCGGGGTGTACGGGACTAGCACAGATACGCAGTATTTT. As protein: CASSFGVYGTSTDTQYF. The entire variable domain, with the rest obtained from reference TRBV7-9 and TRBJ2-3, is as follows: DTGVSQNPRHKITKRGQNVTFRCDPISEHNRLYWYRQTLGQGPEFLTYFQNEAQLEKSRLLSDRFSAERPKGSFSTLEIQRTEQGDSAMYLCASSFGVYGTSTDTQYFGPGTRLTVL.

This clonotype was detected a few times. The chain is built from TRBV15 and TRBJ1-2; D is possibly TRBD1 (6 bases). The germline V gene has CDR1 LNHNV and CDR2 YYDKDF (reference sequence). CDR3 length: 16 amino acids. The V gene lost 0 bases and the J gene lost 3 bases, with 14 bases spanning the gap. The CDR3 DNA reads TGTGCCACCAGCAGAGATCGGGGGGGCCCCCACTATGGCTACACCTTC. This translates into CATSRDRGGPHYGYTF.

This clonotype has more than one count but fewer than ten. V gene TRBV10-3 combines with J gene TRBJ1-4, with D unclear. The germline V and J ends were trimmed by 0 bases and 5 bases, with 10 bases remaining between them. The CDR3 is 15 residues long. CDR1 and CDR2 (germline): ENHRY, SYGVKD. This CDR3 is CAISESGSPNEKLFF. The CDR3 coding sequence is TGTGCCATCAGTGAGTCTGGCAGCCCGAATGAAAAACTGTTTTTT.

This clonotype occurred a few times. The V call is TRBV6-1, the J call TRBJ2-5; D ambiguous. The germline V gene encodes CDR1 MNHNS and CDR2 SASEGT. Deletions cut 3 bases from V and 5 bases from J, with 13 bases between. The CDR3 covers 14 residues. DNA of the CDR3: TGTGCCAGCAGTGAGATCCGACTGACGGAGACCCAGTACTTC. Translation: CASSEIRLTETQYF.

This clonotype was seen a handful of times. This sequence joins TRBV20-1 and TRBJ1-1; D gene uncertain. Germline V gene lookup returns CDR1 DFQATT and CDR2 SNEGSKA (reference sequence). V was shortened by 2 bases and J by 1 base, with 11 bases between the two germline ends. This CDR3 contains 14 residues. CDR3 region: CSARFQNRNTEAFF. The CDR3 DNA reads TGCAGTGCTAGATTCCAGAACAGGAACACTGAAGCTTTCTTT.

This chain uses TRBV5-4 with TRBJ1-2; tentatively, D is TRBD1 (5 bases). V lost 0 bases, J lost 3 bases, and 9 bases lay in between. CDR3 length: 14 amino acids. Germline V CDR1 and CDR2: SGHNT, YYREEE (reference sequence). In nucleotides, the CDR3 is TGTGCCAGCAGCTTGGGGGACGGATACTATGGCTACACCTTC. As protein: CASSLGDGYYGYTF.

This clonotype has a handful of counts. The V and J genes are TRBV20-1 and TRBJ2-5; 10 positions match TRBD2. Germline CDR1 is DFQATT and CDR2 is SNEGSKA (reference sequence). The CDR3 spans 16 residues. The V segment lost 1 base and the J segment 5 bases; nucleotides outside the gene matches: 10. As DNA, the CDR3 is TGCAGTGCTAGAGCCCTAGCGGGAGAGCGAGGGGAGACCCAGTACTTC. This encodes CSARALAGERGETQYF.

CDR3 amino acids: CASSPTSGRAGNEQFF. CDR3 in DNA: TGTGCCAGCAGCCCGACTAGCGGGAGGGCCGGGAATGAGCAGTTCTTC. The V and J genes are TRBV25-1 and TRBJ2-1; 14 positions match TRBD2. V lost 6 bases to trimming and J lost 7 bases; unmatched junction nucleotides: 8. The CDR3 has 16 residues. Germline CDR1 MGHDK, CDR2 SYGVNS. Full variable domain (missing parts from reference TRBV25-1 and TRBJ2-1): EADIYQTPRYLVIGTGKKITLECSQTMGHDKMYWYQQDPGMELHLIHYSYGVNSTEKGDLSSESTVSRIRTEHFPLTLESARPSHTSQYLCASSPTSGRAGNEQFFGPGTRLTVL.

This clonotype was counted at least ten times. The chain carries TRBV7-8 and TRBJ2-5; D is perhaps TRBD1 or TRBD2 (5 bases each). This CDR3 contains 15 residues. Trimming took 5 bases from V and 3 from J, leaving 16 bases between them. Germline loops: CDR1 SGHVS, CDR2 FQNEAQ. CDR3 sequence (DNA): TGTGCCAGCAGCCCCCCCCTGAGGGGCGAAGAGACCCAGTACTTC. Residues: CASSPPLRGEETQYF. Supplemented by reference TRBV7-8 and TRBJ2-5, the full variable domain reads GAGVSQSPRYKVAKRGQDVALRCDPISGHVSLFWYQQALGQGPEFLTYFQNEAQLDKSGLPSDRFFAERPEGSVSTLKIQRTQQEDSAVYLCASSPPLRGEETQYFGPGTRLLVL.

The V gene is TRBV6-5, the J gene TRBJ1-4, with D tentatively TRBD1 (6 bases). This CDR3 comprises 15 residues. CDR1 MNHEY and CDR2 SVGAGI come from the germline V gene. V was cut by 4 bases and J by 6 bases, with 15 bases left in between. CDR3: CASSSGGAPDEKLFF. The CDR3 DNA follows: TGTGCCAGCAGTTCGGGGGGGGCACCAGATGAAAAACTGTTTTTT.

This clonotype showed up just a few times. J is TRBJ2-1 and V is TRBV20-1; D is tentatively TRBD1 or TRBD2 (5 bases each). The CDR3 length is 13 residues. CDR1 is DFQATT and CDR2 is SNEGSKA in the germline V gene (reference sequence). The germline V and J ends were trimmed by 8 bases and 7 bases, with 18 bases remaining between them. The CDR3 reads CSSQTGPKNEQFF. The CDR3, as DNA: TGCAGTTCCCAGACGGGACCAAAGAATGAGCAGTTCTTC.

The chain couples TRBV7-2 to TRBJ2-1; 7 bases align to TRBD2. Germline CDR1 is SGHTA and CDR2 is FQGNSA. Trimming removed 4 bases from V and 9 bases from J; junction bases left unmatched: 6. The CDR3 is 13 residues long. The CDR3, as DNA: TGTGCCAGCAGCTCGGGGGGAATCGGTGAGCAGTTCTTC. Amino acid sequence: CASSSGGIGEQFF.

This chain joins TRBV2 and TRBJ2-1; 12 bases fit TRBD2. The length of the CDR3 is 15 residues. Germline V lookup: CDR1 SNHLY, CDR2 FYNNEI. With 4 bases clipped from V and 8 bases from J, the junction kept 6 bases outside the gene matches. The CDR3 loop reads CASSVLAGGGDEQFF. CDR3 sequence (DNA): TGTGCCAGCAGTGTACTAGCGGGGGGCGGCGATGAGCAGTTCTTC.

The rearrangement joins TRBV27 to TRBJ2-3; tentatively, D is TRBD1 or TRBD2 (5 bases each). In germline, CDR1 is MNHEY, CDR2 SMNVEV (reference sequence). The length of the CDR3 is 14 residues. Trimming removed 0 bases at V and 2 bases at J, with 6 bases between. CDR3 sequence (DNA): TGTGCCAGCAGTTTATCGGGGGACACAGATACGCAGTATTTT. This translates into CASSLSGDTDTQYF.

J is TRBJ1-1 and V is TRBV20-1; D possibly corresponds to TRBD1 (6 bases). The CDR3 loop spans 12 amino acids. V dropped 5 bases and J dropped 3 bases, with 10 bases sitting between them. Looked up from germline, CDR1 is DFQATT and CDR2 is SNEGSKA (reference sequence). This chain's CDR3 is CSAGGGDTEAFF. The CDR3 bases are TGCAGTGCTGGGGGCGGGGACACTGAAGCTTTCTTT.

This clonotype occurred a few times. The chain employs TRBV5-1 and TRBJ2-5, with 14 bases lining up with TRBD2. Germline V lookup: CDR1 SGHRS, CDR2 YFSETQ. V dropped 7 bases and J dropped 5; count of bases not matched to a gene: 10. The CDR3 runs 16 residues. The CDR3 nucleotides read TGCGCCAGCGCAGGACTAGCGGGGGGAATTACGGAGACCCAGTACTTC. Translation: CASAGLAGGITETQYF.